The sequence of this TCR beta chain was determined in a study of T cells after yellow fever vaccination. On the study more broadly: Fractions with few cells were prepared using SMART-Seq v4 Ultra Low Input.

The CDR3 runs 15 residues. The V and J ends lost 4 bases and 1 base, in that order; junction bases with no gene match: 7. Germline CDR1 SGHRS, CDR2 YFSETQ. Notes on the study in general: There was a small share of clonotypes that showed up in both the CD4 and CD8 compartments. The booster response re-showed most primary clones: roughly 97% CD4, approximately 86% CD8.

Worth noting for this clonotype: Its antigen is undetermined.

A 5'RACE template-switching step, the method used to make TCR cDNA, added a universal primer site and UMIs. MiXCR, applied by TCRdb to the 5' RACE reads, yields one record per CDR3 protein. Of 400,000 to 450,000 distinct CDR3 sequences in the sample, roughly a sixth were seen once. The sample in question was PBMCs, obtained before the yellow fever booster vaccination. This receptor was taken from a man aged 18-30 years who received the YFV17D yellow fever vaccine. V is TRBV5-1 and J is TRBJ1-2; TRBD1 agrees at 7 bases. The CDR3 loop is CASSVTGDLNYGYTF. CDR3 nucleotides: TGCGCCAGCAGCGTTACAGGGGACCTTAACTATGGCTACACCTTC.